This T cell receptor (beta chain) was obtained from a study of T-cell reconstitution after alpha-beta-depleted transplantation in children. This clonotype was found a few times. Unique molecular identifiers were incorporated into the prepared TCRbeta library. TCRdb re-called the PCR reads through MiXCR, storing one row per CDR3 protein. The sample holds about 410,000 distinct CDR3 sequences, approximately 20% seen once. V shed 8 bases and J 1 base; nucleotides not matched to a gene: 6. CDR3 size: 14 residues. Germline V gene data show CDR1 as SQVTM and CDR2 as ANQGSEA. The receptor was isolated from a human donor who donated a stem cell graft to a child with acute myeloid leukemia. The chain uses TRBV29-1 and TRBJ2-2, with 8 bases that match TRBD1. The material sequenced was PBMCs from the stem cell graft donor, taken from the stem cell graft. The CDR3 region has the DNA TGCAGCATAGGACAGGGAGGGAACACCGGGGAGCTGTTTTTT. Protein: CSIGQGGNTGELFF.